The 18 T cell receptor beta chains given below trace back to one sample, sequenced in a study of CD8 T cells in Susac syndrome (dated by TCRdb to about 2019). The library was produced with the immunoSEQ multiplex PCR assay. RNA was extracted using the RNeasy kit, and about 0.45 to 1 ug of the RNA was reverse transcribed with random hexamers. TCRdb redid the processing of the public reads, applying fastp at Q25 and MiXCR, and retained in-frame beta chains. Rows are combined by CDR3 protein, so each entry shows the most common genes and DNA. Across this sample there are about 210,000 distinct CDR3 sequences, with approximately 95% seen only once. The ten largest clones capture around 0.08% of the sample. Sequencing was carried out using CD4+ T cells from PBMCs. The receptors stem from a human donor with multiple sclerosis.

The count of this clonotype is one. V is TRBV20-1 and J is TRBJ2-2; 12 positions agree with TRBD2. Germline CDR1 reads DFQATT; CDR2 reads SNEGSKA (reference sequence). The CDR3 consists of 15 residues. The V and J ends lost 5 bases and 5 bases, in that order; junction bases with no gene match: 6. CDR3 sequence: CSARTSGVPTGELFF. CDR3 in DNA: TGCAGTGCTCGGACTAGCGGGGTGCCTACCGGGGAGCTGTTTTTT.

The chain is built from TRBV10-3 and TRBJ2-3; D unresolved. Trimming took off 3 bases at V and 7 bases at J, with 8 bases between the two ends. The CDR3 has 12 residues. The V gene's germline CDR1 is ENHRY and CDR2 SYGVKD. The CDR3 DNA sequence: TGTGCCATCAGTGATGCGGAGAATACGCAGTATTTT. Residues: CAISDAENTQYF.

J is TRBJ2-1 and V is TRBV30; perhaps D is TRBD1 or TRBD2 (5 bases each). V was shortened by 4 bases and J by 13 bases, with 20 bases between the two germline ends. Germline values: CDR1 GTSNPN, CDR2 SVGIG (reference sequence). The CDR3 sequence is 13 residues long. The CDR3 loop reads CAWTYPGASEQFF. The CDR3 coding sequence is TGTGCCTGGACCTATCCCGGGGCCTCTGAACAGTTCTTC.

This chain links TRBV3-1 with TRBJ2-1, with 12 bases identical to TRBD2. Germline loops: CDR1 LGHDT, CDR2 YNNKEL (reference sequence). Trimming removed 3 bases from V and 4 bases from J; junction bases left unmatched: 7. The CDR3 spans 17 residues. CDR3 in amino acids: CASSQDLAGGIYNEQFF. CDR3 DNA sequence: TGTGCCAGCAGCCAGGACCTAGCGGGGGGGATATACAATGAGCAGTTCTTC.

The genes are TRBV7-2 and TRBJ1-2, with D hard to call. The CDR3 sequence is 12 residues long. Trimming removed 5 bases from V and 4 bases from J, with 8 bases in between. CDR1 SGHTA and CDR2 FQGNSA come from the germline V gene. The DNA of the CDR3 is TGTGCCAGCAGCCTCTACGCCTATGGCTACACCTTC. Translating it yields CASSLYAYGYTF.

Here the CDR3 DNA reads TGTGCCACCAGTGGTACGACAGGGTCGGCTCCTTACTACGAGCAGTACGTC. It codes for CATSGTTGSAPYYEQYV. The chain links TRBV24-1 to TRBJ2-7; 7 bases are a match to TRBD1. CDR3 length equals 17 residues. Germline CDR1 reads KGHDR; CDR2 reads SFDVKD. V lost 5 bases and J lost 3; bases outside the gene matches: 15.

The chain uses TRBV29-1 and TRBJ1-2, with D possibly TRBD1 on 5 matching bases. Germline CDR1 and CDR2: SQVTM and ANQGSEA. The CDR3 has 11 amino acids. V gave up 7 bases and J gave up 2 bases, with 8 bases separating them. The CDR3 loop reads CSGAGNYGYTF. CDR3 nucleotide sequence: TGCAGCGGAGCAGGGAACTATGGCTACACCTTC.

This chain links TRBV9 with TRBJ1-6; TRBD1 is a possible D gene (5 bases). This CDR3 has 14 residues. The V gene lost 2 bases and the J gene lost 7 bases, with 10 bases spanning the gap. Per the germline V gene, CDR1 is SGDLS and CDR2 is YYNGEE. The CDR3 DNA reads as TGTGCCAGCAGCGTTTTATGGGGCAATTCACCCCTCCACTTT. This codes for CASSVLWGNSPLHF. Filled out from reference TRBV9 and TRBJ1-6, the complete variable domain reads DSGVTQTPKHLITATGQRVTLRCSPRSGDLSVYWYQQSLDQGLQFLIQYYNGEERAKGNILERFSAQQFPDLHSELNLSSLELGDSALYFCASSVLWGNSPLHFGNGTRLTVT.

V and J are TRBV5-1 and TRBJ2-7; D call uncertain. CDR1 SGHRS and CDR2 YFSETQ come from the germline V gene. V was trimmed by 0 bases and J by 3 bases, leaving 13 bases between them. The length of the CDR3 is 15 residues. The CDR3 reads CASSLAQYRIYEQYF. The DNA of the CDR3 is TGCGCCAGCAGCTTGGCCCAATACAGAATCTACGAGCAGTACTTC. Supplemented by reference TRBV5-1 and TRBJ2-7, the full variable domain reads KAGVTQTPRYLIKTRGQQVTLSCSPISGHRSVSWYQQTPGQGLQFLFEYFSETQRNKGNFPGRFSGRQFSNSRSEMNVSTLELGDSALYLCASSLAQYRIYEQYFGPGTRLTVT.

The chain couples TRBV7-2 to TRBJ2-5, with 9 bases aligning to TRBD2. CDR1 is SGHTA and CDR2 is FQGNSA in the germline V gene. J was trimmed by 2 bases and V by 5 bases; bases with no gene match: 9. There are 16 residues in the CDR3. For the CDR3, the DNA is TGTGCCAGCAGCCCCCGGGGTAGCGGGAGTCAAGAGACCCAGTACTTC. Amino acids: CASSPRGSGSQETQYF.

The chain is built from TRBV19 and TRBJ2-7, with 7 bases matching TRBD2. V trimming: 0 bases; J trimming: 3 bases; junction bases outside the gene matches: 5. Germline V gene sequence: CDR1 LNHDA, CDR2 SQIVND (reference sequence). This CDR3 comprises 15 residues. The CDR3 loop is CASSIEAQRGYEQYF. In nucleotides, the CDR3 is TGTGCCAGTAGTATAGAGGCCCAGCGGGGCTACGAGCAGTACTTC. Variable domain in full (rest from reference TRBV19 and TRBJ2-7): DGGITQSPKYLFRKEGQNVTLSCEQNLNHDAMYWYRQDPGQGLRLIYYSQIVNDFQKGDIAEGYSVSREKKESFPLTVTSAQKNPTAFYLCASSIEAQRGYEQYFGPGTRLTVT.

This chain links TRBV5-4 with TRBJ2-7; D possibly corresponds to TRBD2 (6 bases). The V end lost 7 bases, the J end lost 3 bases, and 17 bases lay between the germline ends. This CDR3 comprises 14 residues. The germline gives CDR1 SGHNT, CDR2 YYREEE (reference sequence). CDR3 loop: CASHPQGLVYEQYF. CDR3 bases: TGTGCCAGCCACCCCCAGGGACTGGTCTACGAGCAGTACTTC.

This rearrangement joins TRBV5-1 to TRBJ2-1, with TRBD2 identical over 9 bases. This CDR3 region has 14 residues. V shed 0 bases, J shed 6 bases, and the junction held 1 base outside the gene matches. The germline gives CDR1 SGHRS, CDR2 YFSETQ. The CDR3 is CASSLATSGNEQFF. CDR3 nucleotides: TGCGCCAGCAGCTTGGCGACTAGCGGCAATGAGCAGTTCTTC.

The DNA of the CDR3 is TGTGCCAGCACTACTCAGGGTAATTCACCCCTCCACTTT. Amino acids: CASTTQGNSPLHF. The chain carries TRBV14 and TRBJ1-6; D perhaps matches TRBD1 (5 bases). The CDR3 consists of 13 residues. V dropped 7 bases and J dropped 6 bases, with 10 bases sitting between them. The germline V gene has CDR1 SGHDN and CDR2 FVKESK.

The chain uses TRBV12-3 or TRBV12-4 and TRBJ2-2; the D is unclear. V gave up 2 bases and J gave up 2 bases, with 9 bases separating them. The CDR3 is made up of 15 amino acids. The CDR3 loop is CASSLRRGNTGELFF. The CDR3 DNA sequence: TGTGCCAGCAGTTTACGTCGCGGAAACACCGGGGAGCTGTTTTTT.

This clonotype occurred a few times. Written as DNA, the CDR3 is TGTGCCAGCAGCGTAGACGGTGATGGCTACACCTTC. It is translated as CASSVDGDGYTF. J is TRBJ1-2 and V is TRBV9; D is uncertain. The CDR3 spans 12 residues. The ends were cut back, 0 bases at V and 6 bases at J, with 6 bases in the middle. CDR1 SGDLS and CDR2 YYNGEE come from the germline V gene.

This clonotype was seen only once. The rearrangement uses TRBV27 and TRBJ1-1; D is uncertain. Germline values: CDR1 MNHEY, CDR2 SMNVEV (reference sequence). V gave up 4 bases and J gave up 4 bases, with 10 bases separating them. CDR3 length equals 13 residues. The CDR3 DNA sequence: TGTGCCAGCAGTTCCGAGAGGGTCACTGAAGCTTTCTTT. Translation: CASSSERVTEAFF.

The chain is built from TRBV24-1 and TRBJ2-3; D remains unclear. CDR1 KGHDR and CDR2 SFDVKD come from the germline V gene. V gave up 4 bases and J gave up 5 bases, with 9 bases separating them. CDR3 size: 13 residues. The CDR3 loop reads CATSDPGEDTQYF. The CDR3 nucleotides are TGTGCCACCAGTGACCCGGGTGAAGATACGCAGTATTTT.